This T cell receptor (beta chain) was identified in a study of blood T cell repertoires in COVID-19 (TCRdb year 2020). Notes on the research overall: Samples covering the acute and convalescent phases of COVID-19 were provided by collaborators in the United States, Italy and Spain. The prospective study material was composed of cDNA or gDNA derived from T cells, B-cell-depleted T cells, or PBMCs. The dataset comprised deeply sampled blood TCRbeta repertoires from subjects exposed to, actively infected with, or recovered from COVID-19. A freely available public database, intended as a resource for researchers studying the immune response to SARS-CoV-2, is where the repertoires were released. The samples were drawn from two sources: the first 160 participants of the ongoing ImmuneRACE study, and 950 to 1,500 subjects contributed by 6 global collaborators. Nearly every sample came with metadata listing a de-identified subject ID, COVID-19 status, age in years and sex. Where available, HLA class I and class II types were obtained from metadata supplied by the sample provider rather than from assay-based typing.

For this clone: Its cognate antigen has yet to be identified. No much larger clone exists at a distance of one base, and base qualities are not known.

TCRbeta CDR3 regions were amplified from genomic DNA by means of the immunoSEQ Assay, a bias-controlled multiplex PCR. The study's own analysis went as follows. The number of nucleated cells in each sample was estimated from the amplification of reference gene primers within the assay. Sequence reads were collapsed and filtered to measure the absolute abundance of every unique TCRbeta CDR3 rearrangement. Productive Simpson clonality was computed per sample as the square root of Simpson's diversity index over productive rearrangements. This is the immuneACCESS table as TCRdb keeps it, with only in-frame sequences that have V and J called. A part of the clones is gone; compared with another copy, unresolved V genes explain less than half, and the rest is unexplained. V and J calls and clone size are as listed in that table; D and trimming were resolved from the DNA. Present in this sample are some 260,000 clones, approximately 90% of which were seen just once. The top ten clonotypes cover around 0.98% of the sample.

Points the paper makes about the study in general: The quantity of clinical and demographic metadata differed by source and by participant and was supplied without curation.

Germline trimming amounts to 6 bases on V and 6 bases on J, with 7 as the count of junction bases outside the gene matches. The germline V gene yields MNHEY for CDR1 and SVGAGI for CDR2. Including the terminal cysteine and phenylalanine, the CDR3 comprises 14 residues. Only the CDR3 DNA is retained, 42 bases long and in frame from the first base. Another Seattle source contributed samples from volunteer blood donors who had recovered from COVID-19. Each collaborating institution followed its own protocols to collect whole blood in K2EDTA tubes. For TCRbeta analysis, collaborators shipped samples as frozen whole blood, isolated PBMCs, or DNA extracted from either of those sample types.

This chain joins TRBV6-5 to TRBJ1-5; 8 middle bases align to TRBD1. The TCR sequence derives from a woman aged 40 to 49 who had recovered from COVID-19. Specimen: peripheral blood. The CDR3: CASSKDRAVQPQHF. The DNA sequence reads TGTGCCAGCAGCAAGGACAGGGCGGTTCAGCCCCAGCATTTT.